These 27 T cell receptor beta chains were all obtained from the same sample, sequenced in a study of blood T cells in healthy people across ages. Using a J-beta primer mix together with a sample-barcoded 5' primer, a second PCR was run for about 6 to 12 cycles. MiXCR, applied by TCRdb to the 5' RACE reads, yields one record per CDR3 protein. The sample yields about 680,000 distinct CDR3 sequences, roughly 50% seen once. Sequenced material: blood. These receptors came from an older woman in good health.

The V call is TRBV5-1, the J call TRBJ2-5, with TRBD2 as a possible D gene (5 bases). Trimming left V 1 base short and J 3 bases short, with 7 bases between. The CDR3 has 13 residues. Germline V lookup: CDR1 SGHRS, CDR2 YFSETQ. The CDR3 spells CASSLMREETQYF. The CDR3 region has the DNA TGCGCCAGCAGCTTGATGAGGGAAGAGACCCAGTACTTC.

The chain joins TRBV20-1 to TRBJ1-5, with D possibly TRBD1 on 6 matching bases. This CDR3 is built from 17 residues. Germline CDR1 reads DFQATT; CDR2 reads SNEGSKA (reference sequence). V was shortened by 0 bases and J by 1 base, with 16 bases between the two germline ends. The CDR3 nucleotides read TGCAGTGCTAGAGATATAGGTCAGGGGCTGAGCAATCAGCCCCAGCATTTT. Translating gives CSARDIGQGLSNQPQHF.

On this clonotype itself: Its ends do not fully match the called genes, so a read error is possible. V gene TRBV11-2 combines with J gene TRBJ2-1, with 7 nucleotides matching TRBD2. The germline V gene has CDR1 SGHAT and CDR2 FQNNGV. This CDR3 has 16 residues. The CDR3: CASSPGRGTLDNERFF. CDR3 coding DNA: TGTGCCAGCAGCCCGGGGAGGGGTACTCTTGACAATGAGCGGTTCTTC.

The chain is built from TRBV7-8 and TRBJ1-1, with 9 bases that match TRBD1. V shed 1 base, J shed 5 bases, and the junction held 2 bases outside the gene matches. The CDR3 runs 14 residues. CDR1 and CDR2 from the germline V gene are SGHVS and FQNEAQ. The DNA of the CDR3 is TGTGCCAGCAGCTTAGGGGGACAGGGTACTGAAGCTTTCTTT. Protein sequence: CASSLGGQGTEAFF.

The CDR3 DNA follows: TGTGCCTGGAGCGGGGGGAGCCAAGAGACCCAGTACTTC. It encodes CAWSGGSQETQYF. The V gene is TRBV30, the J gene TRBJ2-5, with 7 bases fitting TRBD2. The CDR3 covers 13 residues. With V trimmed by 3 bases and J by 1 base, 2 bases remained unmatched. Germline CDR1 and CDR2: GTSNPN and SVGIG (reference sequence).

V is TRBV24-1 and J is TRBJ2-2; D remains unclear. This CDR3 is built from 15 residues. Trimming shortened V by 12 bases and J by 1 base, and 17 bases separated the two germline ends. Germline CDR1 reads KGHDR; CDR2 reads SFDVKD. The CDR3 loop reads CASPCTAKNTGELFF. CDR3 sequence (DNA): TGTGCCTCCCCATGTACGGCGAAGAACACCGGGGAGCTGTTTTTT.

This clonotype was detected a few times. V usage is TRBV29-1 and J usage is TRBJ2-4; no definite D call. Trimming shortened V by 4 bases and J by 6 bases, and 16 bases separated the two germline ends. Germline CDR1 SQVTM, CDR2 ANQGSEA. This CDR3 is 14 amino acids long. The CDR3 protein is CSVAQGGLGNIQYF. The CDR3 region has the DNA TGCAGCGTTGCTCAAGGTGGGCTCGGAAACATTCAGTACTTC.

The chain is built from TRBV27 and TRBJ2-7; the match to TRBD1 covers 8 bases. Germline V CDR1 and CDR2: MNHEY, SMNVEV (reference sequence). The CDR3 extends over 15 amino acids. Losses at the gene ends were 4 bases for V and 0 bases for J; bases not matched to a gene: 5. The chain's CDR3 is CASSSGQASSYEQYF. CDR3 coding DNA: TGTGCCAGCAGTTCGGGACAGGCGAGCTCCTACGAGCAGTACTTC.

This clonotype was recorded only once. The V gene is TRBV20-1, the J gene TRBJ1-4, with a weak D call TRBD1 (5 bases). Trimming pared 0 bases from V and 0 bases from J, leaving 14 bases between. Germline CDR1 is DFQATT and CDR2 is SNEGSKA (reference sequence). This CDR3 comprises 17 residues. The chain's CDR3 is CSARDQGNGATNEKLFF. CDR3 bases: TGCAGTGCTAGAGATCAGGGTAACGGGGCAACTAATGAAAAACTGTTTTTT.

This clonotype has just a few counts. The rearrangement uses TRBV9 and TRBJ2-5; D ambiguous. V shed 0 bases and J shed 1 base, with 7 bases lying between them. This CDR3 region has 14 residues. CDR1 and CDR2 from the germline V gene are SGDLS and YYNGEE. The CDR3 DNA is TGTGCCAGCAGCGTAGCGTCGGTCCAAGAGACCCAGTACTTC. Translated: CASSVASVQETQYF.

The rearrangement joins TRBV30 to TRBJ2-7; D assignment may be TRBD1 or TRBD2 (6 bases each). The CDR3 contains 13 residues. CDR1 and CDR2 from the germline V gene are GTSNPN and SVGIG (reference sequence). V lost 8 bases and J 6 bases, leaving 20 bases between the germline ends. DNA for the CDR3: TGTGCCCTCAGGGCTAGGGGGGCTCGCGAGCAGTACTTC. Translation: CALRARGAREQYF.

On this clonotype: One junction end does not reproduce the germline sequence, and a read error may be involved. V is TRBV7-2 and J is TRBJ2-2, with 11 positions matching TRBD1. Germline V gene lookup returns CDR1 SGHTA and CDR2 FQGNSA. CDR3 length: 14 amino acids. CDR3 region: CASSGQGANGKLFF. The CDR3 coding sequence is TGTGCCAGCAGCGGACAGGGGGCTAACGGGAAGCTGTTTTTT.

Regarding this clonotype: Given a much more abundant clone one base away, this may be a read error. The chain couples TRBV7-9 to TRBJ1-4; the D gene is possibly TRBD1 (6 bases). CDR1 and CDR2 from the germline V gene are SEHNR and FQNEAQ (reference sequence). Trimming removed 4 bases at V and 7 bases at J, with 16 bases between. The CDR3 extends over 15 amino acids. In DNA, the CDR3 is TGTGCCAGCAGCTCCGGGAGGACAGTCCGTGAAAAACTGTTTTTT. As protein: CASSSGRTVREKLFF.

This chain connects TRBV18 to TRBJ1-1; D may be TRBD1 (6 bases). V lost 2 bases and J lost 4, with 11 bases in between. Germline-derived CDR1 and CDR2 are KGHSH and LQKENI. The CDR3 runs 14 residues. The CDR3 bases are TGTGCCAGCTCACCAAGTTGGGGGGCCACTGAAGCTTTCTTT. This gives the protein CASSPSWGATEAFF.

In this sample, this clonotype turned up a few times. This sequence joins TRBV28 and TRBJ2-3; perhaps TRBD2 as D (6 bases). There are 15 residues in the CDR3. V was clipped by 5 bases and J by 5 bases, with 17 bases between them. Germline V CDR1 and CDR2: MDHEN, SYDVKM. CDR3 nucleotide sequence: TGTGCCAGCAGTGAGGGACTTAGTCGAGTAGATACGCAGTATTTT. Encoded protein: CASSEGLSRVDTQYF.

The chain employs TRBV5-1 and TRBJ2-1; D gene unclear. The J call may be in error: the DNA end matches TRBJ2-7 better. CDR3 length: 15 residues. Germline CDR1 is SGHRS and CDR2 is YFSETQ. Here the CDR3 reads CASVSALSSYNEQYF. The CDR3 region has the DNA TGCGCCAGCGTGAGCGCCCTGAGCTCCTACAATGAGCAGTACTTC.

The chain uses TRBV2 and TRBJ2-3; D assignment may be TRBD1 or TRBD2 (5 bases each). This CDR3 contains 16 residues. Germline V gene sequence: CDR1 SNHLY, CDR2 FYNNEI. V was trimmed by 3 bases and J by 2 bases, leaving 15 bases between them. The CDR3 DNA reads as TGTGCCAGCAGTGAGGGGACGCCGCGTAACACAGATACGCAGTATTTT. It specifies CASSEGTPRNTDTQYF.

Turning to this clonotype: One end of the junction does not line up with germline, which may come from a read error. The CDR3: CASSVDLGTVNSPLHF. The CDR3 region has the DNA TGTGCCAGCAGCGTAGATTTGGGGACAGTTAATTCCCCCCTCCACTTT. The V call is TRBV9, the J call TRBJ1-6; 7 nucleotides agree with TRBD1. CDR1 is SGDLS, CDR2 YYNGEE, per germline. The CDR3 length is 16 residues.

In this sample, this clonotype turned up a few times. The genes are TRBV20-1 and TRBJ2-7; TRBD2 matches 11 bases. V gave up 3 bases and J gave up 0 bases; unmatched junction bases: 7. The germline V gene has CDR1 DFQATT and CDR2 SNEGSKA (reference sequence). The length of the CDR3 is 16 residues. The CDR3, as DNA: TGCAGTGCTAGTAAGCCTAGCGGGAGGATCTCCTACGAGCAGTACTTC. Amino acids: CSASKPSGRISYEQYF.

The V gene is TRBV29-1, the J gene TRBJ2-4, with unresolved D. Deletions cut 3 bases from V and 8 bases from J, with 11 bases between. Germline CDR1 SQVTM, CDR2 ANQGSEA. The CDR3 has 12 residues. CDR3 coding DNA: TGCAGCGTTGATTTAGGCTGGGACATTCAGTACTTC. This encodes CSVDLGWDIQYF.

This clonotype was observed a few times. CDR3 protein: CASSYSNPGQTQETQYF. CDR3 coding DNA: TGTGCCAGCAGTTATTCTAACCCGGGACAAACCCAAGAGACCCAGTACTTC. The rearrangement uses TRBV6-2 or TRBV6-3 and TRBJ2-5; TRBD1 might be the D (6 bases). CDR3 length equals 17 residues. CDR1 and CDR2 (germline): MNHEY, SVGEGT. Trimming pared 3 bases from V and 1 base from J, leaving 18 bases between.

The chain couples TRBV5-1 to TRBJ2-1; the match to TRBD2 covers 8 bases. The CDR3 sequence is 17 residues long. Trimming removed 6 bases from V and 2 bases from J; junction bases left unmatched: 13. Germline V gene lookup returns CDR1 SGHRS and CDR2 YFSETQ. The CDR3 loop reads CASTLGSGRGTYNEQFF. DNA for the CDR3: TGCGCCAGCACTCTCGGGAGCGGGAGAGGAACCTACAATGAGCAGTTCTTC.

The gene calls are TRBV2 and TRBJ1-1; D is uncertain. Germline-derived CDR1 and CDR2 are SNHLY and FYNNEI. The CDR3 runs 11 residues. With 7 bases removed from V and 8 bases from J, the gap between germline ends came to 11 bases. In nucleotides, the CDR3 is TGTGCCAGCACCCTGGAGGAGGAAGCTTTCTTT. Protein sequence: CASTLEEEAFF.

This clonotype was found a few times. The J gene is TRBJ2-3, the V gene TRBV11-2, with D possibly being TRBD1 (6 bases). Germline-derived CDR1 and CDR2 are SGHAT and FQNNGV. The ends were cut back, 1 base at V and 6 bases at J, with 11 bases in the middle. This CDR3 contains 14 residues. Written as DNA, the CDR3 is TGTGCCAGCAGCTTAGCCCTTGGGGGCGATACGCAGTATTTT. It codes for CASSLALGGDTQYF. The full variable domain, completed using reference TRBV11-2 and TRBJ2-3, is EAGVAQSPRYKIIEKRQSVAFWCNPISGHATLYWYQQILGQGPKLLIQFQNNGVVDDSQLPKDRFSAERLKGVDSTLKIQPAKLEDSAVYLCASSLALGGDTQYFGPGTRLTVL.

The chain has TRBV5-1 and TRBJ2-7, with D unresolved. V lost 2 bases, J lost 5 bases, and 5 bases lay in between. Germline CDR1 reads SGHRS; CDR2 reads YFSETQ. This CDR3 region has 11 residues. CDR3 residues: CASSFLNEQYF. In DNA form, the CDR3 reads TGCGCCAGCAGCTTCTTAAACGAGCAGTACTTC. Complete variable domain (other parts from reference TRBV5-1 and TRBJ2-7): KAGVTQTPRYLIKTRGQQVTLSCSPISGHRSVSWYQQTPGQGLQFLFEYFSETQRNKGNFPGRFSGRQFSNSRSEMNVSTLELGDSALYLCASSFLNEQYFGPGTRLTVT.

In regard to this clonotype: Its ends do not fully match the called genes, so a read error is possible. The chain is built from TRBV4-3 and TRBJ2-1; TRBD2 aligns across 7 bases. The CDR3 sequence is 16 residues long. Germline V lookup: CDR1 LGHNA, CDR2 YSLEER. CDR3 in amino acids: CASSRRTGGAYNEPFF. The CDR3 DNA reads TGCGCCAGCAGCCGTCGAACGGGAGGAGCCTACAATGAGCCGTTCTTC.

This clonotype has only a few counts. The chain combines TRBV28 with TRBJ2-3, with unresolved D. The CDR3 has 12 amino acids. V lost 8 bases to trimming and J lost 0 bases, with 6 bases between them. Germline CDR1 and CDR2: MDHEN and SYDVKM. The CDR3 DNA reads TGTGCCAGCGGCGAAAGCACAGATACGCAGTATTTT. Translated: CASGESTDTQYF.